These 29 T cell receptor beta chains came from one sample sequenced in a study of blood T cell repertoires in COVID-19. Clones were sequenced by immunoSEQ multiplex PCR, and TCRdb holds only the in-frame ones, with some missing. This sample has under 300,000 clones, with 65% to 80% found just once. The specimen was peripheral blood. These receptors originate from a woman in her 40s with active or convalescent COVID-19.

The V and J genes are TRBV19 and TRBJ2-1, with D tentatively TRBD1 (5 bases). CDR3 length equals 13 residues. V was pared by 6 bases and J by 3 bases, with 9 bases between. The germline CDR1 and CDR2 sequences are LNHDA and SQIVND (reference sequence). DNA of the CDR3: TGTGCCAGTAGAGACAGCTACTACAATGAGCAGTTCTTC. Its translation: CASRDSYYNEQFF.

This rearrangement joins TRBV15 to TRBJ2-5; the D gene is possibly TRBD2 (6 bases). CDR1 is LNHNV and CDR2 is YYDKDF in the germline V gene (reference sequence). This CDR3 spans 15 amino acids. V gave up 6 bases and J gave up 1 base, with 15 bases separating them. The CDR3 region is CATRERAEIQETQYF. The CDR3 bases are TGTGCCACCAGAGAGCGGGCTGAGATCCAAGAGACCCAGTACTTC.

The chain combines TRBV2 with TRBJ2-7; a possible D gene is TRBD1 (5 bases). The V gene's germline CDR1 is SNHLY and CDR2 FYNNEI. The CDR3 has 14 residues. Deletions cut 0 bases from V and 7 bases from J, with 13 bases between. The CDR3 coding sequence is TGTGCCAGCAGTGAAGCTGGCAGGGTGGGTGAGCAGTACGTC. Amino acids: CASSEAGRVGEQYV.

The V gene is TRBV5-5, the J gene TRBJ2-3, with 7 positions matching TRBD1. The J segment lost 4 bases and the V segment lost 0 bases, leaving 5 bases of the junction unmatched. This CDR3 is built from 15 residues. From germline, CDR1 is SGHKS and CDR2 YYEKEE (reference sequence). The chain's CDR3 is CASSLGQGRADTQYF. In DNA form, the CDR3 reads TGTGCCAGCAGCTTGGGACAGGGTAGAGCAGATACGCAGTATTTT.

This clone has more than one count but fewer than ten. The V gene is TRBV6-1, the J gene TRBJ1-2; perhaps TRBD1 as D (6 bases). Germline CDR1 and CDR2: MNHNS and SASEGT. CDR3 length: 16 amino acids. Trimming cost V 1 base and J 3 bases, with 15 bases left between them. CDR3 bases: TGTGCCAGCAGTGAAGTGGGGGCTTCCTCTTACTATGGCTACACCTTC. It specifies CASSEVGASSYYGYTF.

The gene calls are TRBV29-1 and TRBJ2-6; D possibly corresponds to TRBD2 (5 bases). Per the germline V gene, CDR1 is SQVTM and CDR2 is ANQGSEA. The CDR3 covers 16 residues. Trimming shortened V by 4 bases and J by 0 bases, and 13 bases separated the two germline ends. CDR3 amino acids: CSVGTTGNSGANVLTF. The CDR3 nucleotides are TGCAGCGTTGGGACCACCGGGAACTCTGGGGCCAACGTCCTGACTTTC.

The chain combines TRBV6-5 with TRBJ1-1, with D uncertain. The CDR3 is 14 amino acids. Deletions cut 7 bases from V and 4 bases from J, with 16 bases between. Germline CDR1 reads MNHEY; CDR2 reads SVGAGI. CDR3 DNA sequence: TGTGCCAGCATAGGATCAGGTCTTGGCACTGAAGCTTTCTTT. Protein sequence: CASIGSGLGTEAFF.

This chain joins TRBV7-6 and TRBJ1-1, with 8 bases lining up with TRBD1. The CDR3 extends over 12 amino acids. Trimming took 3 bases from V and 10 from J; bases not matched to a gene: 4. In germline, CDR1 is SGHVS, CDR2 FNYEAQ. CDR3 loop: CASSLGTGGAFF. Written as DNA, the CDR3 is TGTGCCAGCAGCTTGGGTACAGGGGGAGCTTTCTTT.

This clone has a handful of counts. The chain links TRBV29-1 to TRBJ2-1, with 9 bases aligning to TRBD1. This CDR3 comprises 12 residues. Per germline, CDR1 SQVTM and CDR2 ANQGSEA. V was pared by 6 bases and J by 9 bases, with 6 bases of the junction left unmatched. CDR3 nucleotides: TGCAGCGTGATACAGGGGGCCGGTGAGCAGTTCTTC. Translation: CSVIQGAGEQFF.

The rearrangement joins TRBV5-1 to TRBJ1-6; 11 bases are shared with TRBD1. Per the germline V gene, CDR1 is SGHRS and CDR2 is YFSETQ. J was trimmed by 5 bases and V by 5 bases; bases with no gene match: 6. The CDR3 sequence is 16 residues long. The CDR3 DNA follows: TGCGCCAGCAGGGTTGGACAGGGGGCGGATAATTCACCCCTCCACTTT. Encoded protein: CASRVGQGADNSPLHF.

This sequence joins TRBV5-1 and TRBJ1-2; D remains ambiguous. Trimming removed 0 bases from V and 2 bases from J, with 11 bases in between. The CDR3 runs 15 residues. In germline, CDR1 is SGHRS, CDR2 YFSETQ. CDR3 DNA: TGCGCCAGCAGCTTGGAATGGGGAGCGAACTATGGCTACACCTTC. Protein: CASSLEWGANYGYTF.

The chain combines TRBV6-1 with TRBJ1-4; 8 positions agree with TRBD1. V lost 3 bases and J lost 4; bases outside the gene matches: 4. CDR3 length: 15 residues. Germline V gives CDR1 MNHNS, CDR2 SASEGT. For the CDR3, the DNA is TGTGCCAGCAGTGAGCTGGGACAGGTTAATGAAAAACTGTTTTTT. Its translation: CASSELGQVNEKLFF.

This clone has only one observation. The CDR3 DNA follows: TGTGCCAGCAGAGCGGACAGCACCTACGAGCAGTACTTC. It is translated as CASRADSTYEQYF. V is TRBV6-5 and J is TRBJ2-7; D perhaps matches TRBD1 (6 bases). Germline V gives CDR1 MNHEY, CDR2 SVGAGI. The CDR3 consists of 13 residues. The V end lost 6 bases, the J end lost 2 bases, and 11 bases lay between the germline ends.

This clone was counted a few times. This chain connects TRBV6-5 to TRBJ1-5; 7 bases agree with TRBD1. CDR3 length equals 15 residues. Germline CDR1 MNHEY, CDR2 SVGAGI. V shed 7 bases, J shed 2 bases, and the junction held 8 bases outside the gene matches. The DNA of the CDR3 is TGTGCCAGCACCACCAGGGGGTTAGGCAATCAGCCCCAGCATTTT. This translates into CASTTRGLGNQPQHF.

The V and J genes are TRBV3-1 (or the pseudogene TRBV3-2) and TRBJ2-3, with TRBD2 matching over 8 bases. CDR1 is LGHDT, CDR2 YNNKEL, per germline (reference sequence). V shed 5 bases, J shed 6 bases, and the junction held 7 bases outside the gene matches. This CDR3 spans 14 amino acids. CDR3 region: CASSSGGAGDTQYF. The DNA for the CDR3 is TGTGCCAGCAGCTCCGGGGGGGCGGGGGATACGCAGTATTTT.

The chain links TRBV24-1 to TRBJ2-1; no reliable D call. Germline values: CDR1 KGHDR, CDR2 SFDVKD. The CDR3 is made up of 11 amino acids. Trimming stripped 6 bases from V and 6 bases from J, with 5 bases between. In nucleotides, the CDR3 is TGTGCCACCAGTCATAGCAATGAGCAGTTCTTC. Amino acid sequence: CATSHSNEQFF.

V is TRBV28 and J is TRBJ1-4; D unclear. This CDR3 comprises 13 residues. Trimming left V 3 bases short and J 7 bases short, with 9 bases between. CDR1 and CDR2 from the germline V gene are MDHEN and SYDVKM. The CDR3 sequence: CASSFPHGEKLFF. The DNA for the CDR3 is TGTGCCAGCAGTTTCCCTCACGGTGAAAAACTGTTTTTT.

V gene TRBV5-1 combines with J gene TRBJ1-6; tentatively, D is TRBD1 (6 bases). In germline, CDR1 is SGHRS, CDR2 YFSETQ. This CDR3 comprises 15 residues. V was shortened by 0 bases and J by 6 bases, with 10 bases between the two germline ends. The CDR3 spells CASSLALDSNSPLHF. Here the CDR3 DNA reads TGCGCCAGCAGCTTGGCCCTGGACAGTAATTCACCCCTCCACTTT.

There are a few counts of this clone. The chain recombines TRBV3-1 (or the pseudogene TRBV3-2) with TRBJ2-5; D gene uncertain. V lost 1 base and J lost 5, with 8 bases in between. The length of the CDR3 is 13 residues. Germline V gives CDR1 LGHDT, CDR2 YNNKEL (reference sequence). The CDR3 loop is CASSQGGWETQYF. In nucleotides, the CDR3 is TGTGCCAGCAGCCAAGGAGGCTGGGAGACCCAGTACTTC.

V gene TRBV5-1 combines with J gene TRBJ2-2; TRBD1 matches at 7 bases. Germline lookup yields CDR1 SGHRS and CDR2 YFSETQ. This CDR3 has 12 amino acids. With 4 bases clipped from V and 7 bases from J, the junction kept 1 base outside the gene matches. CDR3 sequence: CASSRTGGELFF. The CDR3 nucleotides are TGCGCCAGCAGCCGGACAGGCGGGGAGCTGTTTTTT.

The chain recombines TRBV28 with TRBJ1-3; weak D call: TRBD1 (6 bases). Trimming cost V 2 bases and J 0 bases, with 11 bases left between them. This CDR3 has 16 residues. CDR1 MDHEN and CDR2 SYDVKM come from the germline V gene. CDR3 loop: CASSLPTGLSGNTIYF. The CDR3 coding sequence is TGTGCCAGCAGTTTACCGACAGGACTCTCTGGAAACACCATATATTTT.

This clone was detected only once. The chain links TRBV5-1 to TRBJ1-6, with D perhaps matching TRBD1 (6 bases). Germline loops: CDR1 SGHRS, CDR2 YFSETQ. The CDR3 runs to 16 residues. The ends were cut back, 0 bases at V and 6 bases at J, with 13 bases in the middle. The CDR3 DNA reads as TGCGCCAGCAGCTTGGCCTCAGGGGCAGCTAATTCACCCCTCCACTTT. It yields the protein CASSLASGAANSPLHF.

The count of this clone is one. This chain connects TRBV5-5 to TRBJ1-5; D ambiguous. V lost 3 bases, J lost 4 bases, and 17 bases lay in between. The CDR3 sequence is 16 residues long. Germline CDR1 and CDR2: SGHKS and YYEKEE (reference sequence). Written as DNA, the CDR3 is TGTGCCAGCAGCTCCGCGGACGGAGGACTAAATCAGCCCCAGCATTTT. Encoded protein: CASSSADGGLNQPQHF.

The J gene is TRBJ2-4, the V gene TRBV28, with 8 bases matching TRBD1. The CDR3 extends over 16 amino acids. The trim removed 7 bases at V and 0 bases at J, leaving 8 bases unmatched. In germline, CDR1 is MDHEN, CDR2 SYDVKM. CDR3 in DNA: TGTGCCAGCACCACGGACAGGGCCCTAGCCAAAAACATTCAGTACTTC. This translates into CASTTDRALAKNIQYF.

This sequence joins TRBV7-9 and TRBJ2-3, with 9 bases fitting TRBD2. V shed 5 bases, J shed 3 bases, and the junction held 18 bases outside the gene matches. The CDR3 extends over 19 amino acids. In germline, CDR1 is SEHNR, CDR2 FQNEAQ (reference sequence). Here the CDR3 reads CASSTWAGGSLLETDTQYF. CDR3 coding DNA: TGTGCCAGCAGCACATGGGCGGGGGGGAGCCTCCTCGAAACAGATACGCAGTATTTT.

V and J are TRBV28 and TRBJ1-5, with 9 positions matching TRBD1. With 6 bases clipped from V and 4 bases from J, the junction kept 7 bases outside the gene matches. This CDR3 is built from 15 residues. The germline V gene has CDR1 MDHEN and CDR2 SYDVKM. The CDR3: CASSPTGGVNQPQHF. Written as DNA, the CDR3 is TGTGCCAGCAGCCCCACAGGGGGCGTTAATCAGCCCCAGCATTTT.

The chain links TRBV19 to TRBJ1-5, with TRBD1 matching 11 bases. This CDR3 contains 15 residues. V was pared by 3 bases and J by 4 bases, with 2 bases of the junction left unmatched. Germline V CDR1 and CDR2: LNHDA, SQIVND (reference sequence). CDR3 protein: CASSIGDRGNQPQHF. The CDR3 DNA reads as TGTGCCAGTAGTATTGGGGACAGGGGGAATCAGCCCCAGCATTTT.

The V and J genes are TRBV29-1 and TRBJ1-6; 7 bases are a match to TRBD1. The germline gives CDR1 SQVTM, CDR2 ANQGSEA. Trimming took 6 bases from V and 11 from J; bases not matched to a gene: 7. There are 12 residues in the CDR3. CDR3: CSVLTGQTPLHF. CDR3 nucleotide sequence: TGCAGCGTATTGACAGGGCAGACACCCCTCCACTTT. Complete variable domain (other parts from reference TRBV29-1 and TRBJ1-6): SAVISQKPSRDICQRGTSLTIQCQVDSQVTMMFWYRQQPGQSLTLIATANQGSEATYESGFVIDKFPISRPNLTFSTLTVSNMSPEDSSIYLCSVLTGQTPLHFGNGTRLTVT.

The rearrangement uses TRBV7-9 and TRBJ2-1; no firm D call. The ends were cut back, 2 bases at V and 7 bases at J, with 6 bases in the middle. This CDR3 has 12 amino acids. Germline V lookup: CDR1 SEHNR, CDR2 FQNEAQ (reference sequence). This CDR3 is CASSLQRNEQFF. The CDR3 coding sequence is TGTGCCAGCAGCTTACAACGGAATGAGCAGTTCTTC.